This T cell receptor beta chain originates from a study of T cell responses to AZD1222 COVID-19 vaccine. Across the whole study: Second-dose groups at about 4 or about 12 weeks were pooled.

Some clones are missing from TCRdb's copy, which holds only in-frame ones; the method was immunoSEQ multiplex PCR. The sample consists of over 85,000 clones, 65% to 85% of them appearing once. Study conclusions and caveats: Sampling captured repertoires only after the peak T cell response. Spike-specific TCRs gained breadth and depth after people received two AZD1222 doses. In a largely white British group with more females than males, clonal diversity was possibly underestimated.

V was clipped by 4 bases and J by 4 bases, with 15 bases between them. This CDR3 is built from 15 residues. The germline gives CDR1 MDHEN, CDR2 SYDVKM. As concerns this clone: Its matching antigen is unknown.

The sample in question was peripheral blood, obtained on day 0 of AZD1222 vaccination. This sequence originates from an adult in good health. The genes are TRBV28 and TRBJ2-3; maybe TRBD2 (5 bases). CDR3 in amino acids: CASSSLARLSDTQYF. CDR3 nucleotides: TGTGCCAGCAGTTCGCTAGCTCGTCTTTCAGATACGCAGTATTTT. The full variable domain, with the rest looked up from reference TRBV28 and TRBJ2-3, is DVKVTQSSRYLVKRTGEKVFLECVQDMDHENMFWYRQDPGLGLRLIYFSYDVKMKEKGDIPEGYSVSREKKERFSLILESASTNQTSMYLCASSSLARLSDTQYFGPGTRLTVL.